This T cell receptor (beta chain) emerged from a study of OX40 agonist ivuxolimab in advanced cancers. Study as a whole: Patients enrolled in dose escalation were diagnosed with hepatocellular carcinoma, melanoma, renal cell or head and neck cancer. Study-wide findings and caveats: In general, CD8+ T cells held more expanded clones than CD4+ did, on average. Among the lowest peripheral clonal expansion occurred in 0.1-3.0 mg/kg partial responders.

Method: immunoSEQ multiplex PCR; TCRdb's copy keeps in-frame clones and lacks some. This sample has some 45,000 clones, with approximately 82% found just once. In the case of this clone: As yet, its antigen is unknown.

Trimming pared 1 base from V and 5 bases from J, leaving 14 bases between. From germline, CDR1 is LNHNV and CDR2 YYDKDF (reference sequence). The CDR3 contains 16 residues. This rearrangement joins TRBV15 to TRBJ2-2; D may be TRBD1 (6 bases). The receptor comes from an adult with an advanced solid tumor such as melanoma, head and neck, liver or kidney cancer. The source was CD4+ or CD8+ T cells sorted from blood, collected in a trial of the OX40 agonist ivuxolimab. This CDR3 reads CATSRGLIGGTGELFF. CDR3 DNA sequence: TGTGCCACCAGCAGAGGTCTAATAGGGGGAACCGGGGAGCTGTTTTTT.